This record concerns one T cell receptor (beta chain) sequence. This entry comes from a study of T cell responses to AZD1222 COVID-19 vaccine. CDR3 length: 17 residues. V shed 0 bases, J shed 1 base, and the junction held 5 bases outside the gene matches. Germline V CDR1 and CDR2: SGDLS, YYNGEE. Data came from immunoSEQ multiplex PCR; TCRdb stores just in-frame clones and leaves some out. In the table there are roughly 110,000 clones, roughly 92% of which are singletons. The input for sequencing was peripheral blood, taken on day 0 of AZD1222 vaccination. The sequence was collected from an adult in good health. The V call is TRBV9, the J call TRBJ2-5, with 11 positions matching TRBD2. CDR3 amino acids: CASSVVPGTSGQETQYF. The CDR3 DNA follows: TGTGCCAGCAGCGTAGTCCCCGGGACTAGCGGCCAAGAGACCCAGTACTTC.